A single sample gave rise to the 21 T cell receptor beta chains below, sequenced in a study of cytomegalovirus exposure and HLA in healthy donors. Primers: 60 Vbeta forward and 13 Jbeta reverse. Only in-frame clones appear in the TCRdb table, and some are missing; sequencing was by immunoSEQ multiplex PCR. This listing includes roughly 120,000 clones. Sequencing was performed on PBMCs. Receptors originate from a man aged 40-55 years in good health and CMV-seropositive.

This chain connects TRBV18 to TRBJ2-1; TRBD2 aligns across 11 bases. The CDR3 runs to 20 residues. J was trimmed by 0 bases and V by 0 bases; bases with no gene match: 10. Germline V gene data show CDR1 as KGHSH and CDR2 as LQKENI. CDR3 DNA sequence: TGTGCCAGCTCACCACCTAGTCCGGGACTAGCGGACTACTCCTACAATGAGCAGTTCTTC. Protein: CASSPPSPGLADYSYNEQFF.

V and J are TRBV19 and TRBJ2-7; maybe TRBD2 (6 bases). Trimming took off 1 base at V and 0 bases at J, with 10 bases between the two ends. From germline, CDR1 is LNHDA and CDR2 SQIVND (reference sequence). The CDR3 is made up of 15 amino acids. The DNA of the CDR3 is TGTGCCAGTAGTATAGGCGGGGCCCCCTCCTACGAGCAGTACTTC. Amino acid sequence: CASSIGGAPSYEQYF.

The chain links TRBV9 to TRBJ2-1; 9 nucleotides align to TRBD2. CDR1 is SGDLS and CDR2 is YYNGEE in the germline V gene. The CDR3 runs 16 residues. Unmatched junction bases numbered 9, after V lost 1 base and J lost 7 bases. The CDR3 loop is CASSVTAGGGANEQFF. The CDR3 DNA reads as TGTGCCAGCAGCGTAACCGCGGGAGGGGGTGCTAATGAGCAGTTCTTC.

The rearrangement links TRBV28 to TRBJ2-7, with 8 bases lining up with TRBD2. The CDR3 sequence is 13 residues long. The V segment lost 9 bases and the J segment 4 bases; nucleotides outside the gene matches: 8. Per germline, CDR1 MDHEN and CDR2 SYDVKM. CDR3 bases: TGTGCCAGTTCAACTACGGGAGGGTACGAGCAGTACTTC. This gives the protein CASSTTGGYEQYF.

The chain joins TRBV7-9 to TRBJ2-7; 13 bases fit TRBD2. The germline V gene encodes CDR1 SEHNR and CDR2 FQNEAQ (reference sequence). Germline trimming cut 5 bases from V and 7 bases from J; bases unmatched to any gene: 2. The CDR3 loop spans 13 amino acids. This CDR3 reads CASSRTSGGEQYF. The CDR3 DNA follows: TGTGCCAGCAGCCGGACTAGCGGGGGAGAGCAGTACTTC.

The gene calls are TRBV29-1 and TRBJ2-1; D remains unclear. The V and J ends lost 0 bases and 2 bases respectively, with 8 bases between them. This CDR3 has 14 amino acids. CDR1 is SQVTM and CDR2 is ANQGSEA in the germline V gene. DNA of the CDR3: TGCAGCGTTGAAGAATACCCTACCTACAATGAGCAGTTCTTC. It yields the protein CSVEEYPTYNEQFF.

V gene TRBV5-6 combines with J gene TRBJ1-5; unclear D gene. The length of the CDR3 is 13 residues. Germline V CDR1 and CDR2: SGHDT, YYEEEE. Trimming shortened V by 7 bases and J by 3 bases, and 11 bases separated the two germline ends. The chain's CDR3 is CASSGGPNQPQHF. For the CDR3, the DNA is TGTGCCAGCTCAGGTGGTCCCAATCAGCCCCAGCATTTT.

The V call is TRBV2, the J call TRBJ1-1, with 8 bases identical to TRBD1. With V trimmed by 0 bases and J by 7 bases, 4 bases remained unmatched. The CDR3 has 14 residues. Germline assignment: CDR1 SNHLY and CDR2 FYNNEI. This CDR3 reads CASSEARGHVEAFF. CDR3 DNA: TGTGCCAGCAGTGAAGCCAGGGGGCACGTTGAAGCTTTCTTT.

This chain joins TRBV7-2 and TRBJ2-3; D call uncertain. Trimming cost V 2 bases and J 2 bases, with 8 bases left between them. The germline gives CDR1 SGHTA, CDR2 FQGNSA. The length of the CDR3 is 14 residues. The CDR3 region is CASSLNRFTDTQYF. The CDR3 nucleotides read TGTGCCAGCAGCTTAAACAGATTCACAGATACGCAGTATTTT.

V gene TRBV20-1 combines with J gene TRBJ1-2; 8 bases match TRBD1. Trimming removed 5 bases from V and 8 bases from J; junction bases left unmatched: 4. CDR1 and CDR2 from the germline V gene are DFQATT and SNEGSKA (reference sequence). The CDR3 covers 11 residues. The CDR3 DNA reads TGCAGTGCTCCAGGGGGCGGCGGCTACACCTTC. Translation gives CSAPGGGGYTF.

The chain employs TRBV7-2 and TRBJ1-5; no clear D. The germline V and J ends were trimmed by 5 bases and 10 bases, with 12 bases remaining between them. Germline V gives CDR1 SGHTA, CDR2 FQGNSA. This CDR3 region has 12 residues. The CDR3 region is CASSGYAGPQHF. The DNA for the CDR3 is TGTGCCAGCAGCGGGTATGCGGGACCCCAGCATTTT.

This chain joins TRBV5-8 and TRBJ2-7; possible D gene TRBD2, 6 bases. V lost 4 bases and J lost 4, with 15 bases in between. The CDR3 runs 14 residues. Germline lookup yields CDR1 SGHTS and CDR2 YDEGEE. In nucleotides, the CDR3 is TGTGCCAGCAGCCCTGGGGGAGGAGGATACGAGCAGTACTTC. This translates into CASSPGGGGYEQYF.

The rearrangement links TRBV5-4 to TRBJ2-1; D is possibly TRBD2 (6 bases). Trimming took 4 bases from V and 0 from J, leaving 11 bases between them. CDR3 length equals 15 residues. Germline V lookup: CDR1 SGHNT, CDR2 YYREEE (reference sequence). Written as DNA, the CDR3 is TGTGCCAGCAGCCGGGACTTCTTCTCCTACAATGAGCAGTTCTTC. This encodes CASSRDFFSYNEQFF. Full variable domain (remainder filled in from reference TRBV5-4 and TRBJ2-1): ETGVTQSPTHLIKTRGQQVTLRCSSQSGHNTVSWYQQALGQGPQFIFQYYREEENGRGNFPPRFSGLQFPNYSSELNVNALELDDSALYLCASSRDFFSYNEQFFGPGTRLTVL.

CDR3 protein: CASSSRLAGAGDEQYF. The CDR3 nucleotides are TGTGCCAGCAGTTCCAGACTAGCGGGAGCCGGCGACGAGCAGTACTTC. The chain joins TRBV28 to TRBJ2-7, with 12 bases fitting TRBD2. V dropped 4 bases and J dropped 5; count of bases not matched to a gene: 9. Germline V gene sequence: CDR1 MDHEN, CDR2 SYDVKM. This CDR3 is built from 16 residues.

J is TRBJ2-7 and V is TRBV5-1, with TRBD1 matching over 7 bases. The germline CDR1 and CDR2 sequences are SGHRS and YFSETQ. The CDR3 sequence is 14 residues long. The trim removed 4 bases at V and 4 bases at J, leaving 8 bases unmatched. The CDR3 bases are TGCGCCAGCAGCGCCGGGACAGAATCGTACGAGCAGTACTTC. Its translation is CASSAGTESYEQYF. Based on the CDR3 plus reference TRBV5-1 and TRBJ2-7, the full variable domain is KAGVTQTPRYLIKTRGQQVTLSCSPISGHRSVSWYQQTPGQGLQFLFEYFSETQRNKGNFPGRFSGRQFSNSRSEMNVSTLELGDSALYLCASSAGTESYEQYFGPGTRLTVT.

The V and J genes are TRBV2 and TRBJ2-4; 7 bases are shared with TRBD1. V lost 8 bases and J lost 0; bases outside the gene matches: 4. This CDR3 contains 14 residues. CDR1 SNHLY and CDR2 FYNNEI come from the germline V gene. The CDR3 spells CASGEGAAKNIQYF. CDR3 DNA sequence: TGTGCCAGCGGCGAGGGGGCAGCCAAAAACATTCAGTACTTC.

The gene calls are TRBV19 and TRBJ1-1, with no clear D. Between the trimmed V and J ends, which lost 4 bases and 5 bases, there was a span of 17 bases. CDR1 is LNHDA and CDR2 is SQIVND in the germline V gene (reference sequence). The CDR3 runs 15 residues. The CDR3 DNA reads as TGTGCCAGTAGTACGACCGGACTCTATTGGACTGAAGCTTTCTTT. Protein sequence: CASSTTGLYWTEAFF. The whole variable domain, remainder taken from reference TRBV19 and TRBJ1-1, is DGGITQSPKYLFRKEGQNVTLSCEQNLNHDAMYWYRQDPGQGLRLIYYSQIVNDFQKGDIAEGYSVSREKKESFPLTVTSAQKNPTAFYLCASSTTGLYWTEAFFGQGTRLTVV.

J is TRBJ2-2 and V is TRBV6-5; 7 bases are shared with TRBD1. V gave up 2 bases and J gave up 5 bases; unmatched junction bases: 5. The CDR3 contains 15 residues. Per the germline V gene, CDR1 is MNHEY and CDR2 is SVGAGI. The CDR3 reads CASSYNRGSTGELFF. The CDR3 DNA follows: TGTGCCAGCAGTTACAACAGGGGTTCAACCGGGGAGCTGTTTTTT.

The CDR3 bases are TGTGCCAGCAGCCCCGTGGGCAGGGGGCGGGATGGCTACACCTTC. The encoded protein is CASSPVGRGRDGYTF. The chain carries TRBV9 and TRBJ1-2; 8 nucleotides match TRBD1. V dropped 4 bases and J dropped 6; count of bases not matched to a gene: 11. The CDR3 runs 15 residues. The germline CDR1 and CDR2 sequences are SGDLS and YYNGEE.

The genes are TRBV5-8 and TRBJ2-5; 13 bases are a match to TRBD2. Per the germline V gene, CDR1 is SGHTS and CDR2 is YDEGEE. The V gene end was trimmed by 4 bases and the J gene end by 9 bases; junction bases not matched to a gene: 12. The CDR3 totals 16 residues. The CDR3 region is CASSPGLAGPFGAQYF. For the CDR3, the DNA is TGTGCCAGCAGCCCGGGACTAGCGGGACCCTTCGGGGCCCAGTACTTC.

This rearrangement joins TRBV11-2 to TRBJ2-1; D perhaps matches TRBD2 (6 bases). The CDR3 totals 16 residues. Trimming stripped 5 bases from V and 1 base from J, with 15 bases between. Looked up from germline, CDR1 is SGHAT and CDR2 is FQNNGV. In DNA, the CDR3 is TGTGCCAGCAGCGCAATTGCTAGCGCTTCCTACAATGAGCAGTTCTTC. This gives the protein CASSAIASASYNEQFF.